The present entry profiles one T cell receptor (beta chain) with its context. These data come from a study of blood T cell repertoires in COVID-19. Study overall: Acute and convalescent COVID-19 specimens originated in the United States, Italy and Spain. T cells, B-cell-depleted T cells, or PBMCs supplied cDNA or gDNA.

The CDR3 consists of 16 residues. Trimming took 1 base from V and 0 from J; bases not matched to a gene: 6. Germline CDR1 is SGHRS and CDR2 is YFSETQ. Authors' processing steps: Amplification from reference gene primers served as the basis for estimated nucleated cell counts. The assay was immunoSEQ multiplex PCR, and TCRdb's table has in-frame clones only and misses some. V, J and clone size derive from that table, while D and trimming were established from the DNA sequence. The sample lists under 300,000 clones, around four fifths seen once, with over 5.5% in the top ten. The clonotype was recovered from a woman between 55 and 75 years old with active or convalescent COVID-19. The chain joins TRBV5-1 to TRBJ1-1, with 7 nucleotides matching TRBD1. Material for sequencing was peripheral blood. The CDR3 is CASSLLQGTMNTEAFF. In DNA form, the CDR3 reads TGCGCCAGCAGCTTGCTACAGGGGACAATGAACACTGAAGCTTTCTTT.